This T cell receptor (beta chain) was found in a study of T cells in Graves' hyperthyroidism and ophthalmopathy. Study conclusions and caveats: Through a model of 13 V-J features, ophthalmopathy was separated from stable hyperthyroidism.

A few counts support this clonotype. Its specificity is unknown. What was amplified from RNA transcripts were TCR beta CDR3 regions. The primer set for the first-round RT-PCR of the TCR CDR3 was HTBI. One entry per CDR3 protein results from TCRdb running MiXCR on the multiplex PCR reads. The sample carries 300,000 to 450,000 distinct CDR3 sequences, 15% to 20% recorded once. The TCR comes from a woman aged 35 to 49 with Graves' ophthalmopathy. Sequenced input: blood.

CDR3 region: CSWNRGLAGGETQYF. In DNA, the CDR3 is TGCAGTTGGAACCGCGGACTAGCGGGAGGAGAGACCCAGTACTTC. The chain joins TRBV20-1 to TRBJ2-5, with 14 bases that match TRBD2. The CDR3 extends over 15 amino acids. The germline gives CDR1 DFQATT, CDR2 SNEGSKA (reference sequence). V lost 8 bases, J lost 4 bases, and 9 bases stayed unmatched.